These 25 T cell receptor beta chains originate from one sample sequenced in a study of brain T cells in children with intractable seizures. Using immunoSEQ multiplex PCR, the repertoire was profiled, and TCRdb retains in-frame clones only, with some absent. The profile covers fewer than 80,000 clones, with 95% to 97% appearing a single time and approximately 0.38% taken by the ten largest. Sequencing used peripheral blood, obtained at surgery. The receptors derive from a boy younger than two with focal cortical dysplasia and intractable seizures.

V usage is TRBV28 and J usage is TRBJ2-5; perhaps D is TRBD1 or TRBD2 (7 bases each). Germline V gene sequence: CDR1 MDHEN, CDR2 SYDVKM. V was pared by 2 bases and J by 1 base, with 11 bases between. The CDR3 is made up of 15 amino acids. The CDR3 DNA sequence: TGTGCCAGCAGTTTACGCAGGGGGGGCCAAGAGACCCAGTACTTC. It specifies CASSLRRGGQETQYF.

This chain's CDR3 is CASSALAGYGNEQFF. The CDR3, as DNA: TGCGCCAGCAGCGCCCTAGCGGGGTATGGGAATGAGCAGTTCTTC. This rearrangement joins TRBV10-2 to TRBJ2-1; TRBD2 matches 9 bases. CDR3 length: 15 amino acids. The ends lost 6 bases at V and 7 bases at J; junction bases unmatched: 10. The germline V gene has CDR1 WSHSY and CDR2 SAAADI.

The genes are TRBV15 and TRBJ2-7; D is possibly TRBD1 or TRBD2 (5 bases each). Germline CDR1 is LNHNV and CDR2 is YYDKDF (reference sequence). The CDR3 extends over 16 amino acids. Trimming pared 0 bases from V and 2 bases from J, leaving 14 bases between. As DNA, the CDR3 is TGTGCCACCAGCAGAGATCTTGGGCTGGGGGCCTACGAGCAGTACTTC. Translated, it gives CATSRDLGLGAYEQYF. The full variable domain, with the rest looked up from reference TRBV15 and TRBJ2-7, is DAMVIQNPRYQVTQFGKPVTLSCSQTLNHNVMYWYQQKSSQAPKLLFHYYDKDFNNEADTPDNFQSRRPNTSFCFLDIRSPGLGDTAMYLCATSRDLGLGAYEQYFGPGTRLTVT.

The chain employs TRBV10-1 and TRBJ2-3; 9 nucleotides align to TRBD2. With 5 bases clipped from V and 0 bases from J, the junction kept 12 bases outside the gene matches. CDR3 length: 18 residues. CDR1 and CDR2 (germline): WNHNN, SYGVQD (reference sequence). The chain's CDR3 is CASSPGLASGVSTDTQYF. CDR3 in DNA: TGCGCCAGCAGTCCCGGTCTGGCTAGCGGGGTTAGCACAGATACGCAGTATTTT.

The chain joins TRBV21-1 to TRBJ2-7; the table's D call of TRBD1 was not tested on the DNA. TRBV21-1 represents a pseudogene. The CDR3 contains 14 residues. The CDR3 DNA reads TGTGCCAGCAGCTCACAGGGAGCACCCTACGAGCAGTACTTC. Its translation: CASSSQGAPYEQYF.

V is TRBV4-3 and J is TRBJ2-1, with TRBD2 identical over 14 bases. The germline gives CDR1 LGHNA, CDR2 YSLEER. CDR3 length: 16 residues. V shed 1 base and J 8 bases; nucleotides not matched to a gene: 4. The CDR3 nucleotides read TGCGCCAGCAGCCAAGGTGGGACTAGCGGGAGTTATGAGCAGTTCTTC. Its protein is CASSQGGTSGSYEQFF.

This sequence joins TRBV7-6 and TRBJ2-5; tentative D call: TRBD2 (5 bases). Germline V gene sequence: CDR1 SGHVS, CDR2 FNYEAQ. V lost 5 bases to trimming and J lost 2 bases, with 15 bases between them. The CDR3 has 15 amino acids. The chain's CDR3 is CASSPARGTQETQYF. CDR3 DNA sequence: TGTGCCAGCAGCCCCGCACGGGGAACTCAAGAGACCCAGTACTTC.

The chain has TRBV5-1 and TRBJ2-7; 7 bases line up with TRBD1. Per germline, CDR1 SGHRS and CDR2 YFSETQ. Losses at the gene ends were 4 bases for V and 1 base for J; bases not matched to a gene: 5. The CDR3 runs 14 residues. CDR3 protein: CASSPRDRSYEQYF. As DNA, the CDR3 is TGCGCCAGCAGCCCGAGGGACAGATCCTACGAGCAGTACTTC.

The chain recombines TRBV6-5 with TRBJ2-5; the D is unclear. The V end lost 8 bases, the J end lost 2 bases, and 9 bases lay between the germline ends. The CDR3 sequence is 12 residues long. CDR1 MNHEY and CDR2 SVGAGI come from the germline V gene. CDR3 loop: CASWKPQETQYF. The CDR3 DNA reads TGTGCCAGCTGGAAGCCGCAAGAGACCCAGTACTTC.

This sequence joins TRBV15 and TRBJ2-3, with TRBD2 matching 8 bases. The CDR3 spans 17 residues. Germline-derived CDR1 and CDR2 are LNHNV and YYDKDF (reference sequence). With 0 bases clipped from V and 5 bases from J, the junction kept 10 bases outside the gene matches. The CDR3 sequence: CATSRDASGSTKDTQYF. CDR3 nucleotides: TGTGCCACCAGCAGAGATGCAAGCGGGAGCACTAAAGATACGCAGTATTTT.

V and J are TRBV5-1 and TRBJ2-5; 14 bases match TRBD2. Germline CDR1 SGHRS, CDR2 YFSETQ. The J segment lost 4 bases and the V segment lost 3 bases, leaving 8 bases of the junction unmatched. The CDR3 is 17 amino acids. CDR3 bases: TGCGCCAGCAGCTCGCGGGGGACTAGCGGGAGCGGAGAGACCCAGTACTTC. Protein product: CASSSRGTSGSGETQYF.

CDR3 DNA: TGTGCCACCTCCGGGACAGGGTTCGGTGCCAAAAACATTCAGTACTTC. Encoded protein: CATSGTGFGAKNIQYF. V gene TRBV10-3 combines with J gene TRBJ2-4; 9 bases map to TRBD1. The germline gives CDR1 ENHRY, CDR2 SYGVKD. Unmatched junction bases numbered 11, after V lost 10 bases and J lost 1 base. The CDR3 spans 16 residues.

The gene calls are TRBV12-5 and TRBJ2-7; D is possibly TRBD1 (5 bases). CDR1 is LGHNT and CDR2 is FRNRAP in the germline V gene. The CDR3 length is 14 residues. The V end lost 2 bases, the J end lost 2 bases, and 10 bases lay between the germline ends. The DNA of the CDR3 is TGTGCTAGTGGTTTGTTCGCAGGGCCCTACGAGCAGTACTTC. Translating it yields CASGLFAGPYEQYF.

The chain joins TRBV4-1 to TRBJ2-2; D not certain. CDR3 size: 14 residues. Germline CDR1 is MGHRA and CDR2 is YSYEKL. Trimming pared 0 bases from V and 2 bases from J, leaving 4 bases between. The CDR3 loop reads CASSQEPNTGELFF. CDR3 nucleotides: TGCGCCAGCAGCCAAGAACCCAACACCGGGGAGCTGTTTTTT.

The V call is TRBV2, the J call TRBJ2-3; tentative D call: TRBD2 (5 bases). The V and J ends lost 7 bases and 4 bases respectively, with 6 bases between them. Germline CDR1 SNHLY, CDR2 FYNNEI. The CDR3 consists of 11 residues. The CDR3 bases are TGTGCCAGCAACGGGGCAGATACGCAGTATTTT. This codes for CASNGADTQYF. The full variable domain, rest sourced from reference TRBV2 and TRBJ2-3, is EPEVTQTPSHQVTQMGQEVILRCVPISNHLYFYWYRQILGQKVEFLVSFYNNEISEKSEIFDDQFSVERPDGSNFTLKIRSTKLEDSAMYFCASNGADTQYFGPGTRLTVL.

The chain employs TRBV19 and TRBJ2-2; possibly TRBD1 or TRBD2 for D (5 bases each). CDR1 is LNHDA, CDR2 SQIVND, per germline (reference sequence). The CDR3 sequence is 19 residues long. Trimming cost V 3 bases and J 1 base, with 21 bases left between them. The CDR3 sequence is CASSIDGTPLPENTGELFF. The CDR3 DNA reads as TGTGCCAGTAGTATTGACGGGACCCCACTGCCCGAGAACACCGGGGAGCTGTTTTTT.

The V call is TRBV24-1, the J call TRBJ1-5; 7 bases map to TRBD1. Germline V gene lookup returns CDR1 KGHDR and CDR2 SFDVKD. The CDR3 is 18 amino acids. With 10 bases clipped from V and 5 bases from J, the junction kept 22 bases outside the gene matches. CDR3 sequence (DNA): TGTGCCACGGGTCCCGGGCCTACAGGGGAAGCAGCTGATCAGCCCCAGCATTTT. Translation: CATGPGPTGEAADQPQHF.

The rearrangement links TRBV12-3 or TRBV12-4 to TRBJ2-1; D gene ambiguous. Trimming pared 5 bases from V and 3 bases from J, leaving 5 bases between. The CDR3 runs to 12 residues. The DNA of the CDR3 is TGTGCCAGCAGTCAAAACTACAATGAGCAGTTCTTC. Translated: CASSQNYNEQFF.

This rearrangement joins TRBV4-1 to TRBJ2-5; 7 nucleotides line up with TRBD2. Germline V gene lookup returns CDR1 MGHRA and CDR2 YSYEKL. V was pared by 5 bases and J by 5 bases, with 8 bases of the junction left unmatched. The CDR3 sequence is 14 residues long. The CDR3 DNA sequence: TGCGCCAGCAGCTATAGAGGGAGGGATGAGACCCAGTACTTC. Translated, it gives CASSYRGRDETQYF.

V is TRBV10-3 and J is TRBJ2-7; D tentatively fits TRBD1 or TRBD2 (5 bases each). This CDR3 has 13 amino acids. The ends were cut back, 9 bases at V and 1 base at J, with 13 bases in the middle. CDR1 is ENHRY, CDR2 SYGVKD, per germline. In nucleotides, the CDR3 is TGTGCCATGATGGGGGACGTATCCTACGAGCAGTACTTC. As protein: CAMMGDVSYEQYF.

The V call is TRBV5-1, the J call TRBJ2-7; TRBD2 matches 10 bases. The junction had 4 bases not matched to a gene; V was cut back by 6 bases and J by 1 base. The germline V gene encodes CDR1 SGHRS and CDR2 YFSETQ. The CDR3 is made up of 14 amino acids. Written as DNA, the CDR3 is TGCGCCAGCACCGTACTAGCGGGATCCTACGAGCAGTACTTC. Encoded protein: CASTVLAGSYEQYF.

The gene calls are TRBV2 and TRBJ2-3; 9 bases are shared with TRBD2. Trimming at V came to 6 bases and at J to 3 bases, leaving 7 bases not matched to a gene. CDR1 is SNHLY, CDR2 FYNNEI, per germline. The CDR3 sequence is 15 residues long. CDR3 region: CASRRTSALTDTQYF. CDR3 coding DNA: TGTGCCAGCAGGAGGACTAGCGCGTTAACAGATACGCAGTATTTT.

This CDR3 is CASSLTTGIYSNYGYTF. CDR3 nucleotide sequence: TGTGCCAGCAGCTTGACCACAGGGATTTACTCTAACTATGGCTACACCTTC. The J gene is TRBJ1-2, the V gene TRBV5-4, with D maybe TRBD1 (6 bases). V was pared by 1 base and J by 0 bases, with 16 bases between. This CDR3 spans 17 amino acids. CDR1 is SGHNT, CDR2 YYREEE, per germline (reference sequence).

V is TRBV7-9 and J is TRBJ1-3; the match to TRBD1 covers 8 bases. V lost 3 bases, J lost 0 bases, and 4 bases stayed unmatched. Germline lookup yields CDR1 SEHNR and CDR2 FQNEAQ (reference sequence). This CDR3 is 16 amino acids long. CDR3 in amino acids: CASSLGRGLSGNTIYF. The CDR3 nucleotides are TGTGCCAGCAGCTTGGGCAGGGGGCTCTCTGGAAACACCATATATTTT.

The rearrangement links TRBV28 to TRBJ1-2; 10 positions agree with TRBD1. CDR3 length: 15 amino acids. CDR1 is MDHEN, CDR2 SYDVKM, per germline. V shed 3 bases, J shed 3 bases, and the junction held 4 bases outside the gene matches. The CDR3 is CASSLLGTGDYGYTF. The CDR3 DNA reads as TGTGCCAGCAGTTTGTTGGGGACAGGGGACTATGGCTACACCTTC.